This T cell receptor (beta chain) derives from a study of cytomegalovirus exposure and HLA in healthy donors. Overall study results and limits: HLA-A and HLA-B allele assignments for most subjects were reportedly predicted accurately using TCR beta sequences.

Germline loops: CDR1 SEHNR, CDR2 FQNEAQ (reference sequence). The CDR3 extends over 16 amino acids. As regards this clone: Its antigen remains unknown. Relative to the germline gene, one junction end is altered; a read error may explain this.

Primers for the PCR totalled 60 Vbeta and 13 Jbeta. Libraries were prepared by immunoSEQ multiplex PCR; TCRdb keeps only in-frame clonotypes and omits some of them. The sample carries under 200,000 clones, approximately 85% recorded once. The sequenced sample consisted of PBMCs. V is TRBV7-9 and J is TRBJ2-7; D is perhaps TRBD1 (6 bases). This receptor was taken from a man aged 25-40 years in good health and CMV-seropositive. CDR3 region: CSSSLSGTSSRPEQYF. In DNA form, the CDR3 reads TGTTCCAGCAGCTTATCCGGGACATCATCTCGGCCCGAGCAGTACTTC.